This is a list of T cell receptor beta chains from one sample in a study of cytomegalovirus exposure and HLA in healthy donors. Data came from immunoSEQ multiplex PCR; TCRdb stores just in-frame clones and leaves some out. The data show under 200,000 clones, over 85% seen once. Sequencing was carried out using PBMCs. The source is a man between 18 and 29 years old in good health and CMV-seropositive. CDR3s include the opening cysteine and the closing phenylalanine or tryptophan.

j_gene | v_gene | CDR3aa
TRBJ1-2 | TRBV5-6 | CASSSPGRQGALGYTF
TRBJ2-2 | TRBV6-7 | CASSRIGTSGETNTGELFF
TRBJ1-5 | TRBV7-8 | CASSPEVGGDSNQPQHF
TRBJ2-1 | TRBV7-2 | CASSFGTGHEQFF
TRBJ2-1 | TRBV23-1 | CASIHSKGRGDNEQFF
TRBJ2-5 | TRBV5-1 | CASSLGPGDQETQYF
TRBJ2-7 | TRBV4-1 | CASSQAEAYEQYF
TRBJ2-1 | TRBV5-1 | CASSLDPLAGLYNEQFF
TRBJ1-2 | TRBV7-9 | CASSWDRDYGYTF
TRBJ2-5 | TRBV7-9 | CASSLIGTSGKETQYF
TRBJ2-7 | TRBV5-1 | CASSLTSAYEQYF
TRBJ2-1 | TRBV28 | CASSSTGGTNEQFF
TRBJ2-5 | TRBV9 | CASSVQGTAQETQYF
TRBJ2-7 | TRBV5-8 | CASTLSNEQYF
TRBJ2-1 | TRBV28 | CATQLPGQGHNEQFF
TRBJ2-6 | TRBV7-9 | CASSLVTSGTSGANVLTF
TRBJ2-1 | TRBV6-1 | CASRRLAGYNEQFF
TRBJ2-4 | TRBV25-1 | CASSESPGLAKNIQYF
TRBJ1-4 | TRBV18 | CASSPPGTGDEKLFF
TRBJ2-1 | TRBV2 | CASDTSSYNEQFF
TRBJ2-1 | TRBV28 | CASSLRREGGPINEQFF
TRBJ1-2 | TRBV18 | CASSPRAGLSTNYGYTF
TRBJ1-2 | TRBV7-9 | CASSYSAAARHGYTF
TRBJ2-5 | TRBV25-1 | CASSEYIRTGLQETQYF
TRBJ2-7 | TRBV4-1 | CASSRNRGNEQYF
TRBJ2-7 | TRBV5-4 | CASSLMDRTSYEQYF